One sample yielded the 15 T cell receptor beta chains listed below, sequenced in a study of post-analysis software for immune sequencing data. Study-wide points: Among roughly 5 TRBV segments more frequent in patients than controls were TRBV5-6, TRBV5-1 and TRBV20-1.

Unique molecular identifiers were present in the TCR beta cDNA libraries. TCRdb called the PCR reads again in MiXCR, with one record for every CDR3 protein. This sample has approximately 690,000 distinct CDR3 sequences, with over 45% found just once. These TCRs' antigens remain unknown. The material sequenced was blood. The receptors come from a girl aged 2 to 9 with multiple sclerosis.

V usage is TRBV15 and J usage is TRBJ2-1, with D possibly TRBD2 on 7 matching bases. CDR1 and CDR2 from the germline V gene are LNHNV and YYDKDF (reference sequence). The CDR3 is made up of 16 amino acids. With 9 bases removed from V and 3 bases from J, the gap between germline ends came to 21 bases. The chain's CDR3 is CATSGAGASLYNEQFF. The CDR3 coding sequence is TGTGCCACTTCTGGGGCGGGGGCCTCACTCTACAATGAGCAGTTCTTC.

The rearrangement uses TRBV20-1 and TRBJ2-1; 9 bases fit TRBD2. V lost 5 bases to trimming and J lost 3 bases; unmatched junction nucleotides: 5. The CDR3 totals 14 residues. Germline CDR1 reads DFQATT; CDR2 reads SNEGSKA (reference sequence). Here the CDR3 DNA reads TGCAGTGCTGCTGTAGCGGGGGTCTACAATGAGCAGTTCTTC. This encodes CSAAVAGVYNEQFF.

The CDR3 coding sequence is TGTGCCAGCAGCCAAACTAGCACTTTCTCCTACGAGCAGTACTTC. Its translation: CASSQTSTFSYEQYF. V is TRBV12-3 or TRBV12-4 and J is TRBJ2-7; tentatively, D is TRBD2 (6 bases). Between the trimmed V and J ends, which lost 6 bases and 0 bases, there was a span of 15 bases. The CDR3 has 15 residues.

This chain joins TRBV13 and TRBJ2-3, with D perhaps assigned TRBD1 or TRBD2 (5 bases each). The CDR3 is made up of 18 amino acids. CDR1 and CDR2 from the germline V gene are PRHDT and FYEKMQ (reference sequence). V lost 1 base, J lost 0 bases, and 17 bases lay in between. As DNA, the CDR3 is TGTGCCAGCAGCTTAGTTGGGGGAGCGGAGATAAGCACAGATACGCAGTATTTT. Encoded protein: CASSLVGGAEISTDTQYF. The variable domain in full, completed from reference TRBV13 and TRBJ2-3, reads AAGVIQSPRHLIKEKRETATLKCYPIPRHDTVYWYQQGPGQDPQFLISFYEKMQSDKGSIPDRFSAQQFSDYHSELNMSSLELGDSALYFCASSLVGGAEISTDTQYFGPGTRLTVL.

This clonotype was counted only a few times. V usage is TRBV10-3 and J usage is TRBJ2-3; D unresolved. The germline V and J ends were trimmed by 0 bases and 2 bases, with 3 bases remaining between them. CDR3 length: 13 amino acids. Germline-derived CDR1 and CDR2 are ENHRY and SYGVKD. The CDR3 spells CAISESNTDTQYF. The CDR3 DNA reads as TGTGCCATCAGTGAGTCCAACACAGATACGCAGTATTTT.

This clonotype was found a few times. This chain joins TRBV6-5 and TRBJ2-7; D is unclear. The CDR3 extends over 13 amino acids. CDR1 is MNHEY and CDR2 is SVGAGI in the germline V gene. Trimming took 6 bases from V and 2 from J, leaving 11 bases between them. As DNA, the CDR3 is TGTGCCAGCAGGGAGACCTTTACCTACGAGCAGTACTTC. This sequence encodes CASRETFTYEQYF.

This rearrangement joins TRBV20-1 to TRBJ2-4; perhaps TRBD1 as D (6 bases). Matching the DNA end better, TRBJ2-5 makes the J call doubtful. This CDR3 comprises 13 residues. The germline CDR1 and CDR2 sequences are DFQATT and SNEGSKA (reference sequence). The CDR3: CSAPGQLAETQYF. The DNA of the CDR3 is TGCAGTGCTCCTGGACAGTTGGCAGAGACCCAGTACTTC.

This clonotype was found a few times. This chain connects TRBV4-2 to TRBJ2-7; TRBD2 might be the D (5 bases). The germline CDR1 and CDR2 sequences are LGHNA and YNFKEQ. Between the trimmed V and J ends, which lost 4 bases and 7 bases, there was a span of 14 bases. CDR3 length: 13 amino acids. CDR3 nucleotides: TGTGCCAGCAGCCTGGGCTCCGGAGGAGAGCAGTACTTC. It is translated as CASSLGSGGEQYF.

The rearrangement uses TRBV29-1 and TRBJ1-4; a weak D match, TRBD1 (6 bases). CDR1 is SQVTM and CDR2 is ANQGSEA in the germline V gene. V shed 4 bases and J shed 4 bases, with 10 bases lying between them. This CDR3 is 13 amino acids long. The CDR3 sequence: CSVVGGDNEKLFF. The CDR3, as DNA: TGCAGCGTTGTAGGGGGTGATAATGAAAAACTGTTTTTT.

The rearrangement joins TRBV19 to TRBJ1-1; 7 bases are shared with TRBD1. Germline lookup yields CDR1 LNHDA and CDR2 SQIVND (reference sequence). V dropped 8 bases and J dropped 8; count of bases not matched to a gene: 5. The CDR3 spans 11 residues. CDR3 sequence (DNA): TGTGCCAGTGAAAGGGGGCACGAAGCTTTCTTT. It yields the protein CASERGHEAFF.

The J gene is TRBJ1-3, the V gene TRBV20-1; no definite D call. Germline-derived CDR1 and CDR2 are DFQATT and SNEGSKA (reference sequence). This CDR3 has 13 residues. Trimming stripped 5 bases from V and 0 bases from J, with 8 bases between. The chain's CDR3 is CSAHVSSGNTIYF. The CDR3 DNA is TGCAGTGCTCACGTGAGCTCTGGAAACACCATATATTTT.

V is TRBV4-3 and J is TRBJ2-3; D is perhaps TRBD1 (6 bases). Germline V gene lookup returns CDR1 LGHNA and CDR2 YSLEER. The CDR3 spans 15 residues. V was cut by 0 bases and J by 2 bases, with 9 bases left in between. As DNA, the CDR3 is TGCGCCAGCAGCCAAGATGGGGACACCACAGATACGCAGTATTTT. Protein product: CASSQDGDTTDTQYF.

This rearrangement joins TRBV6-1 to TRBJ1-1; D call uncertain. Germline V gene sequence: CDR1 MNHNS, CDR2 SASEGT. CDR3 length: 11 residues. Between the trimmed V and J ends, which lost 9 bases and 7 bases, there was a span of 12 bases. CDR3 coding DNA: TGTGCCAGTCTAACTGGGAGTGAAGCTTTCTTT. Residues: CASLTGSEAFF.

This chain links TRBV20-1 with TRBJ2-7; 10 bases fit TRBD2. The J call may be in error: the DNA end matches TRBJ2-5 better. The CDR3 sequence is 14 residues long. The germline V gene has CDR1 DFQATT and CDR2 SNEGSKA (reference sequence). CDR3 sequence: CSARFSSGGRTQYF. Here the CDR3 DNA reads TGCAGTGCTAGGTTCTCTAGCGGGGGTCGGACCCAGTACTTC.

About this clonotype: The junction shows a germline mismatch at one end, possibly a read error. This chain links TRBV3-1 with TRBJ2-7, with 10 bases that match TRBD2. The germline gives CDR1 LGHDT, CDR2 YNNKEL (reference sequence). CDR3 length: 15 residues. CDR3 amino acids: CTSSLIAGGSYEQYF. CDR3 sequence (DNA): TGTACCAGCAGCCTTATAGCGGGAGGCTCCTACGAGCAGTACTTC.